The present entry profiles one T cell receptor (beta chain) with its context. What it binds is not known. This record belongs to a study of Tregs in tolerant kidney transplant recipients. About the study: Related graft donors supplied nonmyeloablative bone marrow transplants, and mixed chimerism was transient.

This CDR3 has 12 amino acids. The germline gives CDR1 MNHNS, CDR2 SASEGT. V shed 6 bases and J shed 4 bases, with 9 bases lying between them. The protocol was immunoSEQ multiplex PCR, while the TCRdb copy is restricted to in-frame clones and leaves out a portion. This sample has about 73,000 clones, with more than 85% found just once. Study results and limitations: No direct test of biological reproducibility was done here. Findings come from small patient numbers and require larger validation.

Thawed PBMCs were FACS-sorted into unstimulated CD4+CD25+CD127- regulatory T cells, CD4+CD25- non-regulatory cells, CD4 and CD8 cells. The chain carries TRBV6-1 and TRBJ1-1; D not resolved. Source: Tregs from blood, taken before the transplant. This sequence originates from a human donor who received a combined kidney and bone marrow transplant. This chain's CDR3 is CASSSLGTEAFF. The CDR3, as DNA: TGTGCCAGCAGCTCCCTGGGCACTGAAGCTTTCTTT.